This T cell receptor beta chain was retrieved from a study of blood T cell repertoires in COVID-19. The wider study: In each case, the material was cDNA or gDNA derived from T cells, B-cell-depleted T cells, or PBMCs.

Per the germline V gene, CDR1 is MNHEY and CDR2 is SVGAGI. Trimming shortened V by 2 bases and J by 7 bases, and 9 bases separated the two germline ends. CDR3 length: 12 amino acids. As handled by the study authors: Researchers report that nucleated cell counts were estimated from reference gene primer amplification. Clones were read by immunoSEQ multiplex PCR, and TCRdb kept only the in-frame ones, dropping some. The D gene and trimming were derived from the DNA, and the V and J assignments and clone size from that table. The table has about 230,000 clones, more than 75% seen once. The source material was peripheral blood. The sequence was collected from a middle-aged man with acute or convalescent COVID-19. This chain connects TRBV6-5 to TRBJ2-7, with D perhaps TRBD2 (6 bases). CDR3 DNA: TGTGCCAGCAGTTACGGGGCGGGGGAGCAGTACTTC. Translation: CASSYGAGEQYF.